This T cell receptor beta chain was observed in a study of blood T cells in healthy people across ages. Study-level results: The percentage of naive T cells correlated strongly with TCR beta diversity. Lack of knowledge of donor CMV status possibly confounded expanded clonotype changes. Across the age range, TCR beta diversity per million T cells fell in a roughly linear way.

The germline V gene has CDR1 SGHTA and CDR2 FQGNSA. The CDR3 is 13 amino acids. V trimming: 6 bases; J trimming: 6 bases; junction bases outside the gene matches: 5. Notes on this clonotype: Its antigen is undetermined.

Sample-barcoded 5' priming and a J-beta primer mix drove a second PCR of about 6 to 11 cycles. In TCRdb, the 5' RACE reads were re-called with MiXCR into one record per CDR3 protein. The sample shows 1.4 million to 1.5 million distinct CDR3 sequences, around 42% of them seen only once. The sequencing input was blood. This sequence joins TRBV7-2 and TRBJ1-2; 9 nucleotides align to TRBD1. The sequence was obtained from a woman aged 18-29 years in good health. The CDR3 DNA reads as TGTGCCAGCAGACGGACAGGGGATCATGGCTACACCTTC. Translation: CASRRTGDHGYTF.